This T cell receptor beta chain appears in the sequencing data of a study of T cell clonality in common variable immunodeficiency. This clone was seen at least ten times. Its antigen is unidentified. The CDR3 end is not reached by the read, which stops 3 residues before it; the germline J gene fills it in. The method was immunoSEQ multiplex PCR; TCRdb's version includes in-frame clones alone and lacks a portion of them. The sample was found to contain 60,000 to 75,000 clones, and every one recurs. Most patients and controls had Caucasian heritage. Heparinized whole blood, roughly 4.5 to 8 ml, came from each donor. From germline, CDR1 is SQVTM and CDR2 ANQGSEA. Trimming took 1 base from V and 4 from J; bases not matched to a gene: 6. The CDR3 loop spans 15 amino acids. Study findings and constraints: TCRbeta clonality was increased in CVID versus healthy controls. Common variable immunodeficiency TCR beta sequences reportedly had fewer deletions and N-nucleotide insertions.

The chain has TRBV29-1 and TRBJ2-2; 7 nucleotides agree with TRBD2. The sequence was collected from a person aged 18 to 70 in good health. The sequenced material came from peripheral blood mononuclear cells. The part of the CDR3 DNA that was read is TGCAGCGTTGAAGTACCTAGCGGATCCACCGGGGAG. It encodes CSVEVPSGSTGE. The complete CDR3 protein is CSVEVPSGSTGELFF.